This T cell receptor beta chain appears in the sequencing data of a study of T cell repertoires in cytomegalovirus infection. Study details: Through public TCR beta signatures, both CMV infection and matching HLA type were indicated.

J gave up 9 bases and V 7 bases, and 11 bases lay outside the gene matches. This CDR3 has 14 residues. Points from the study as a whole: Frequencies of public TCR beta families were cumulated, and this identified carriers of CMV plus the relevant HLA. Predominance within the ex vivo response was attributable to HLA-C-restricted CMV-specific TCR beta clonotypes.

One entry per CDR3 protein, called by TCRdb with MiXCR from the reads. The repertoire holds about 740,000 distinct CDR3 sequences, about a third seen once, with around 2.8% in the top ten. Comment on this clonotype: Its target is unknown.

The TCR sequence derives from a human donor in good health (CMV status not recorded). Some clones in this sample may be carry-over from other donors' samples. The rearrangement uses TRBV12-3 or TRBV12-4 and TRBJ1-5; 8 nucleotides agree with TRBD1. The sequenced sample was PBMCs. The CDR3 DNA reads as TGTGCCAGCACCCTGGGACAGGCCACCTCGCCCCAGCATTTT. It encodes CASTLGQATSPQHF.